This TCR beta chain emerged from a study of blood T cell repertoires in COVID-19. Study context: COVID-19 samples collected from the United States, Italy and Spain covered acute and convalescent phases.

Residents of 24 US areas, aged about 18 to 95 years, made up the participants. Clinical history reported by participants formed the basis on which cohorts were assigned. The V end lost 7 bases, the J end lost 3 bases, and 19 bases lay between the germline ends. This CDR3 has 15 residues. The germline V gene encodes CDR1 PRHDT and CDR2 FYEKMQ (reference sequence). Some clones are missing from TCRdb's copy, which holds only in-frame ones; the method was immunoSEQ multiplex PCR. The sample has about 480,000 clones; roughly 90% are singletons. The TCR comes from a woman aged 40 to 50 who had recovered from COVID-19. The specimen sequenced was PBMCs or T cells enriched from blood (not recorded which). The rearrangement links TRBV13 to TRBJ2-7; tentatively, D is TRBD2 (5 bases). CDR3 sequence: CASTRGGHHDYEQYF. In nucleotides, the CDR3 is TGTGCCAGCACCCGGGGTGGCCACCACGACTACGAGCAGTACTTC.